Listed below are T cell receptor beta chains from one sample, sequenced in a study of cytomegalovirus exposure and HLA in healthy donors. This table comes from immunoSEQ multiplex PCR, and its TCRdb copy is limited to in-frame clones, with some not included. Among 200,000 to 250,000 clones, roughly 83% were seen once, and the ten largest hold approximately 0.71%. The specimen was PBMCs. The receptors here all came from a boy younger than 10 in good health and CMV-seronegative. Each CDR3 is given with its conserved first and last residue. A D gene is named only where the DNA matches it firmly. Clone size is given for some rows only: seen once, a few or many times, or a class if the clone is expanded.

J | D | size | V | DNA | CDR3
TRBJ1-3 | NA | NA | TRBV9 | TGTGCCAGCAGCGTAGATCAGGGATCCTCTGGAAACACCATATATTTT | CASSVDQGSSGNTIYF
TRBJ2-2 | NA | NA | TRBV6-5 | TGTGCCAGCAGTTACTCTCGTCTAGCAAGCACCGGGGAGCTGTTTTTT | CASSYSRLASTGELFF
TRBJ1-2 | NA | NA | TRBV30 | TGTGCCTGGTGGGTAGGGGGTACTGGCTACACCTTC | CAWWVGGTGYTF
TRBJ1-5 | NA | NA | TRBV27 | TGTGCCAGCAGTTTATCGCCGGGAGGATCCTATCAGCCCCAGCATTTT | CASSLSPGGSYQPQHF
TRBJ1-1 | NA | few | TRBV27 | TGTGCCAGCAGTGGGACTGCTTCGGAAGCTTTCTTT | CASSGTASEAFF
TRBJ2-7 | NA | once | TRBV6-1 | TGTGCCAGCACCTTCCCGTGGGGGCTGGGCGAGCAGTACTTC | CASTFPWGLGEQYF
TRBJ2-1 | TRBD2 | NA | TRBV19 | TGTGCCAGTAGTCCCGGGACTACAAATGAGCAGTTCTTC | CASSPGTTNEQFF
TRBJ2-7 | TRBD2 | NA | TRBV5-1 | TGCGCCAGCAGTGGGCTTGGCGGGAGGGCCGTCGACGAGCAGTACTTC | CASSGLGGRAVDEQYF
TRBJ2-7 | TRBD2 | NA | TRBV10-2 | TGCGCCAGCAGCGGGGCGGGGGAGTACGAGCAGTACTTC | CASSGAGEYEQYF
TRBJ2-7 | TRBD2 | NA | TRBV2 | TGTGCCAGCGGTCAAACTAGCGGGAGCAACGAGCAGTACTTC | CASGQTSGSNEQYF
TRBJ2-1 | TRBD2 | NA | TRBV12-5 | TGTGCTAGTGGTAGCGGGGCCTCCTACAATGAGCAGTTCTTC | CASGSGASYNEQFF
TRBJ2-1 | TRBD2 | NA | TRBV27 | TGTGCCAGCAGTTTATCGACTAGCGGGAATGAGCAGTTCTTC | CASSLSTSGNEQFF
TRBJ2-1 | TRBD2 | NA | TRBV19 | TGTGCCAGTAGTATAGACGGGGAAGGCGGGAGCTACAATGAGCAGTTCTTC | CASSIDGEGGSYNEQFF
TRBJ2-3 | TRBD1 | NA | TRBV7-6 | TGTGCCAGCAGCTCCGGGACAGGGGGCACAGATACGCAGTATTTT | CASSSGTGGTDTQYF
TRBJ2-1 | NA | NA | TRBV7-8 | TGTGCCAGCAGCTCCCTCCTGACAGGCAATGAGCAGTTCTTC | CASSSLLTGNEQFF
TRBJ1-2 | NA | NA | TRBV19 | TGTGCCAGTAGTATGTTCGGGGACTATGGCTACACCTTC | CASSMFGDYGYTF
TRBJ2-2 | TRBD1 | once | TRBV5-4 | TGTGCCAGCAGCGCCGGGACAGGGGCCTTCGGGGGGGAGCTGTTTTTT | CASSAGTGAFGGELFF
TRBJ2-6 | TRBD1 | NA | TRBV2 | TGTGCCAGCAGACCCGACAGGGAAGATGGGGCCAACGTCCTGACTTTC | CASRPDREDGANVLTF
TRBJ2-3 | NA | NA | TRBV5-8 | TGTGCCAGCAGCTTGAGGGTAGGGGTCGCAGATACGCAGTATTTT | CASSLRVGVADTQYF
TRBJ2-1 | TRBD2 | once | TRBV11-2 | TGTGCCAGCAGCGACCCCCCCGGACTAGAGAATGAGCAGTTCTTC | CASSDPPGLENEQFF
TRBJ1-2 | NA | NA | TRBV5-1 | TGCGCCAGCAGCTTGGAGGGAGGCCCTAACTATGGCTACACCTTC | CASSLEGGPNYGYTF
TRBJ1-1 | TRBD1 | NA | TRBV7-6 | TGTGCCAGCAGCTACGGACAGGGGACTGAAGCTTTCTTT | CASSYGQGTEAFF
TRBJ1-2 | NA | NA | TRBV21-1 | TGTGCCTATCCTCGTATGAAACAGGGGGGGAGGTATGGCTACACCTTC | CAYPRMKQGGRYGYTF
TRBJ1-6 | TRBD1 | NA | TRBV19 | TGTGCCAGTAGTATAACTGACAGGGGGGTTTCACCCCTCCACTTT | CASSITDRGVSPLHF
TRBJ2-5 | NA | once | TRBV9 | TGTGCCAGCAGCGTAGGGACAGTAGTCCAAGAGACCCAGTACTTC | CASSVGTVVQETQYF
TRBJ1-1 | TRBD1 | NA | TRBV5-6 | TGTGCCAGCAGCCTTTCAGGGGGCATCATAGAAGCTTTCTTT | CASSLSGGIIEAFF
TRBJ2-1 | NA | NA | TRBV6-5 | TGTGCCAGCAGCCGAGGGATCGCACATGAGCAGTTCTTC | CASSRGIAHEQFF
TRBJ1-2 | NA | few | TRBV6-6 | TGTGCCAGCAGTTACGAACAGGGTATGGGCGGCTACACCTTC | CASSYEQGMGGYTF
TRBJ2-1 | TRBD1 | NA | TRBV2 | TGTGCCAGCGAGAGACAGGGCCCCTACAATGAGCAGTTCTTC | CASERQGPYNEQFF
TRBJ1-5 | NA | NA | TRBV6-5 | TGTGCCAGCGGCAGGGTAAACAATCAGCCCCAGCATTTT | CASGRVNNQPQHF
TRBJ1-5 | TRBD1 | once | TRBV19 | TGTGCCAGTAGTATCTGGGACGGACAGGGTAATCAGCCCCAGCATTTT | CASSIWDGQGNQPQHF
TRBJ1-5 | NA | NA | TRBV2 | TGTGCCAGCAGTTATGACAGAAGGAGCAATCAGCCCCAGCATTTT | CASSYDRRSNQPQHF
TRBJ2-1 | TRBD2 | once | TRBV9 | TGTGCCAGCAGCTCACGGACTAGCGGGGGGGCTAACAATGAGCAGTTCTTC | CASSSRTSGGANNEQFF
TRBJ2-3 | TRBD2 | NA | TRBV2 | TGTGCCAGCATGATGGTTAGCGGGATAGATACGCAGTATTTT | CASMMVSGIDTQYF
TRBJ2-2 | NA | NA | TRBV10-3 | TGTGCCATCAGTAGCAGACAATGGAACACCGGGGAGCTGTTTTTT | CAISSRQWNTGELFF
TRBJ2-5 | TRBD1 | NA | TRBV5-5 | TGTGCCAGCAGCATAGGAAAGACAGGGCCCCAAGAGACCCAGTACTTC | CASSIGKTGPQETQYF
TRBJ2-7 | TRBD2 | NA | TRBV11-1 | TGTGCCAGCAGCGAGACTAGCACATTCTACGAGCAGTACTTC | CASSETSTFYEQYF
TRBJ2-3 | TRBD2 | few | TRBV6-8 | TGTGCCAGCAGTTACCCCCTGCCCAGCGGGGGCCGAGATACGCAGTATTTT | CASSYPLPSGGRDTQYF
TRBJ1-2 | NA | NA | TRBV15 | TGTGCCACCAGCACTCCAACGGAGGGTCGGTATGGCTACACCTTC | CATSTPTEGRYGYTF
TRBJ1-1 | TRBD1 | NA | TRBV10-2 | TGCGCCAGCAGCCCTAACCCCAGGACAGGGGGGAACACTGAAGCTTTCTTT | CASSPNPRTGGNTEAFF
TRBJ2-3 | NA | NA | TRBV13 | TGTGCCAGCAGCTTAGTCCCAGGGGGGGATACGCAGTATTTT | CASSLVPGGDTQYF
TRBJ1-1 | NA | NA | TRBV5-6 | TGTGCCAGCAGCTTGACATACGCTGAAGCTTTCTTT | CASSLTYAEAFF
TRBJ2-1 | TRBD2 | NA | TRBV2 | TGTGCCAGCAGTGGAGAGGGCGGGGGGTCCTACAATGAGCAGTTCTTC | CASSGEGGGSYNEQFF
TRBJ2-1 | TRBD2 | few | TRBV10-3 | TGTGCCATCAGTCCGGGACTAGCGGGGGCCTGGGAGCAGTTCTTC | CAISPGLAGAWEQFF
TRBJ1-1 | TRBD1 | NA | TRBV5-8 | TGTGCCAGCAGCTCCGACAGGGGGCGTCGAGCTTTCTTT | CASSSDRGRRAFF
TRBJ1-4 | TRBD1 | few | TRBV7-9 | TGTGCCAGCAGCGACAGGGGAAAACTGTTTTTT | CASSDRGKLFF
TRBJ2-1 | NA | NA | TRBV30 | TGTGCCTGGAGGATACTCAATGAGCAGTTCTTC | CAWRILNEQFF
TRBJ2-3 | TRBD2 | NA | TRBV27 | TGTGCCAGCAGAAGACTAGCGGGGGGGCAAGGGACAGATACGCAGTATTTT | CASRRLAGGQGTDTQYF
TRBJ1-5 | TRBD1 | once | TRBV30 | TGTGCCTGGGCCAGCCGGGGGACAGGGAGTCGTAAGGGTAGCAATCAGCCCCAGCATTTT | CAWASRGTGSRKGSNQPQHF
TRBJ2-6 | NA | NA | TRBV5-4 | TGTGCCAGCAGCTTGGATCCTATTAGCGGCTCTGGGGCCAACGTCCTGACTTTC | CASSLDPISGSGANVLTF
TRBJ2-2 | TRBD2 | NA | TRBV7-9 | TGTGCCAGCAGCGCCCTAGCGGTACAAGGAACCGGGGAGCTGTTTTTT | CASSALAVQGTGELFF
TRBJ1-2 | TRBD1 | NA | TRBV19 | TGTGCCAGTAGTAGGGACAGGGAATATGGCTACACCTTC | CASSRDREYGYTF
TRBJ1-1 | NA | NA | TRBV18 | TGTGCCAGCTCAGACAGCGCCATTGGGTACACTGAAGCTTTCTTT | CASSDSAIGYTEAFF
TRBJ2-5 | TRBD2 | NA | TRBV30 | TGTGCCTGGGCCCGGGGGGAGGGAACAGAGACCCAGTACTTC | CAWARGEGTETQYF
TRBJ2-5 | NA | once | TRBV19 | TGTGCCAGTAGTAAATGGAGAGGGAATCAAGAGACCCAGTACTTC | CASSKWRGNQETQYF